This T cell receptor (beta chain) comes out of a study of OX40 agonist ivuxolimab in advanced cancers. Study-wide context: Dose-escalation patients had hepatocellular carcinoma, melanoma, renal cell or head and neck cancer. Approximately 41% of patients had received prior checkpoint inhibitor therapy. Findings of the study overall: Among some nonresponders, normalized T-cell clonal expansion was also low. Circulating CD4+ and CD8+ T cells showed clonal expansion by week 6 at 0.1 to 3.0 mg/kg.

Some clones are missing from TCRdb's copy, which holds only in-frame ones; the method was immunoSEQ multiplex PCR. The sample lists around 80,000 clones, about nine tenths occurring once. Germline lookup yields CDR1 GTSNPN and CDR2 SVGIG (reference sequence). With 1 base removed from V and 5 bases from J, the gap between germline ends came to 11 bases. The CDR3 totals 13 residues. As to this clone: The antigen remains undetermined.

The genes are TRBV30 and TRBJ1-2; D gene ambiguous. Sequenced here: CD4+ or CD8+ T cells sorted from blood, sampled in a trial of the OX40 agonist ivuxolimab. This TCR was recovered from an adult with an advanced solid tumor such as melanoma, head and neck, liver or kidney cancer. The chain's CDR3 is CAWSDLQRYGYTF. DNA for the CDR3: TGTGCCTGGAGTGACCTACAGCGATATGGCTACACCTTC.